This entry lists 7 T cell receptor beta chains sequenced from one sample in a study of cytomegalovirus exposure and HLA in healthy donors. The PCR employed 60 Vbeta primers together with 13 Jbeta primers. The table came from immunoSEQ multiplex PCR; TCRdb's copy has only in-frame clones and leaves some out. In total, the table holds about 160,000 clones. Sample: PBMCs. The receptors here all came from a woman aged 50 to 65 in good health and CMV-seronegative.

As to this clone: Sequence at one end of the junction differs from germline and may be a read error. The chain couples TRBV30 to TRBJ1-4, with D maybe TRBD1 (5 bases). Germline V gives CDR1 GTSNPN, CDR2 SVGIG (reference sequence). CDR3 length equals 15 residues. The CDR3 reads CAGSRIGGGGEKLFF. CDR3 nucleotide sequence: TGTGCCGGGAGTAGGATTGGGGGGGGAGGTGAAAAACTGTTTTTT.

V usage is TRBV6-1 and J usage is TRBJ2-7; perhaps TRBD2 as D (6 bases). The CDR3 loop spans 15 amino acids. V lost 0 bases and J 1 base, leaving 10 bases between the germline ends. CDR1 MNHNS and CDR2 SASEGT come from the germline V gene. The CDR3 sequence is CASSEAWGVSYEQYF. Here the CDR3 DNA reads TGTGCCAGCAGTGAAGCATGGGGGGTGTCCTACGAGCAGTACTTC.

The CDR3 reads CASSFPHRGGTYNEQFF. The CDR3 bases are TGTGCCAGCAGTTTCCCTCACCGCGGGGGAACCTACAATGAGCAGTTCTTC. This chain connects TRBV27 to TRBJ2-1; 7 bases fit TRBD2. Trimming at V came to 3 bases and at J to 2 bases, leaving 10 bases not matched to a gene. Germline CDR1 and CDR2: MNHEY and SMNVEV (reference sequence). This CDR3 contains 17 residues.

This chain connects TRBV2 to TRBJ1-6; 7 nucleotides match TRBD1. V gave up 6 bases and J gave up 7 bases; unmatched junction bases: 6. The CDR3 spans 14 residues. Germline V gene lookup returns CDR1 SNHLY and CDR2 FYNNEI. The CDR3 nucleotides are TGTGCCAGCAGGGGGGGACAGCCAAATTCACCCCTCCACTTT. Translating it yields CASRGGQPNSPLHF.

Concerning this clone: The junction shows a germline mismatch at one end, possibly a read error. The chain combines TRBV19 with TRBJ1-1; TRBD1 agrees at 8 bases. The CDR3 totals 12 residues. The germline V gene encodes CDR1 LNHDA and CDR2 SQIVND (reference sequence). CDR3 region: CASSPQGARGIF. In DNA form, the CDR3 reads TGTGCCAGTAGTCCGCAGGGGGCGCGGGGTATCTTT.

The gene calls are TRBV30 and TRBJ2-3; D may be TRBD1 (5 bases). CDR3 size: 10 residues. Germline V gives CDR1 GTSNPN, CDR2 SVGIG (reference sequence). Trimming removed 8 bases at V and 4 bases at J, with 7 bases between. The CDR3 spells CAGQSDTQYF. The CDR3 nucleotides read TGTGCCGGACAATCAGATACGCAGTATTTT.

Regarding this clone: The germline gene is not matched at one end of the junction; a read error may be the cause. V usage is TRBV18 and J usage is TRBJ2-5, with D perhaps TRBD1 (6 bases). CDR1 KGHSH and CDR2 LQKENI come from the germline V gene. The CDR3 spans 14 residues. The CDR3 is CAGSPYRDQETQYF. The CDR3 DNA reads as TGTGCCGGCTCACCCTACAGGGATCAAGAGACCCAGTACTTC.